A selection of T cell receptor beta chains follows, all from one sample in a study of cytomegalovirus exposure and HLA in healthy donors. Some clones are missing from TCRdb's copy, which holds only in-frame ones; the method was immunoSEQ multiplex PCR. The repertoire holds under 250,000 clones, roughly 84% seen once, with 1.5% to 2% in the top ten. Sample: PBMCs. The receptor source for this set is a woman in her late teens or twenties in good health and CMV-seropositive. The CDR3 runs from the conserved cysteine through the conserved F or W. A D gene is named only where the DNA matches it firmly. For some rows the clone size is stated as once, few or many, or as a class when expanded; others skip it.

V: TRBV25-1
size: NA
length: 15
J: TRBJ2-3
D: TRBD1
CDR3: CASRTGGGGGDTQYF
DNA: TGTGCCAGCAGGACAGGGGGCGGGGGAGGGGATACGCAGTATTTT

V: TRBV9
size: NA
length: 14
J: TRBJ1-5
D: NA
CDR3: CASSVRDFNQPQHF
DNA: TGTGCCAGCAGCGTACGAGACTTCAATCAGCCCCAGCATTTT

V: TRBV14
size: once
length: 17
J: TRBJ2-1
D: NA
CDR3: CASSQLNRQGPNNEQFF
DNA: TGTGCCAGCAGCCAACTTAATCGGCAGGGCCCCAACAATGAGCAGTTCTTC

V: TRBV18
size: NA
length: 14
J: TRBJ2-1
D: TRBD2
CDR3: CASSRPSGSNEQFF
DNA: TGTGCCAGCTCACGTCCTAGCGGGAGCAATGAGCAGTTCTTC

V: TRBV7-2
size: NA
length: 14
J: TRBJ2-7
D: TRBD2
CDR3: CASSSSGRRDEQYF
DNA: TGTGCCAGCAGCTCTAGCGGGCGGAGAGACGAGCAGTACTTC

V: TRBV27
size: NA
length: 14
J: TRBJ1-1
D: NA
CDR3: CASRPGVRGTEAFF
DNA: TGTGCCAGCAGGCCGGGCGTCAGGGGCACTGAAGCTTTCTTT

V: TRBV5-1
size: NA
length: 13
J: TRBJ1-2
D: TRBD1
CDR3: CASRRQGTYGYTF
DNA: TGCGCCAGCAGGCGACAGGGTACCTATGGCTACACCTTC

V: TRBV2
size: once
length: 15
J: TRBJ2-1
D: NA
CDR3: CASSASGTSYNEQFF
DNA: TGTGCCAGCAGTGCGAGCGGTACCTCCTACAATGAGCAGTTCTTC

V: TRBV10-2
size: NA
length: 15
J: TRBJ2-7
D: NA
CDR3: CASSATQGGFYEQYF
DNA: TGCGCCAGCAGCGCCACCCAGGGAGGTTTCTACGAGCAGTACTTC

V: TRBV9
size: NA
length: 14
J: TRBJ2-1
D: NA
CDR3: CASSSSPRANEQFF
DNA: TGTGCCAGCAGCTCGTCTCCTAGAGCCAATGAGCAGTTCTTC

V: TRBV6-1
size: NA
length: 12
J: TRBJ2-2
D: NA
CDR3: CASPRHTGELFF
DNA: TGTGCCAGCCCCAGGCACACCGGGGAGCTGTTTTTT

V: TRBV5-6
size: NA
length: 13
J: TRBJ2-7
D: TRBD1
CDR3: CASRTGSSYEQYF
DNA: TGTGCCAGCAGGACAGGGTCCTCCTACGAGCAGTACTTC

V: TRBV7-2
size: NA
length: 14
J: TRBJ2-7
D: NA
CDR3: CASSLFVGRGEQYF
DNA: TGTGCCAGCAGCTTATTTGTGGGTCGGGGCGAGCAGTACTTC

V: TRBV19
size: NA
length: 14
J: TRBJ2-2
D: NA
CDR3: CATRGTGLSGELFF
DNA: TGTGCTACACGGGGAACAGGGCTGTCCGGGGAGCTGTTTTTT

V: TRBV4-1
size: NA
length: 16
J: TRBJ2-1
D: TRBD1
CDR3: CASSRRQGGSYNEQFF
DNA: TGCGCCAGCAGCCGCCGACAGGGGGGCTCCTACAATGAGCAGTTCTTC

V: TRBV28
size: NA
length: 14
J: TRBJ2-7
D: NA
CDR3: CASSKWREIYEQYF
DNA: TGTGCCAGCAGTAAATGGAGGGAGATCTACGAGCAGTACTTC